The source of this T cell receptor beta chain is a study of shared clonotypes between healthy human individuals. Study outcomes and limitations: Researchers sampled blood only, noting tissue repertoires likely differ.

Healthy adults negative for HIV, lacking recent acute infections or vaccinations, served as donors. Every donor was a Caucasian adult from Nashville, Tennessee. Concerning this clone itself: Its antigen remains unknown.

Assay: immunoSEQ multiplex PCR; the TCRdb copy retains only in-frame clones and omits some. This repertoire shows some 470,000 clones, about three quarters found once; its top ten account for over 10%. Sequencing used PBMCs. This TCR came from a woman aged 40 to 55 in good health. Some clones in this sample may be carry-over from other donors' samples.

As DNA, the CDR3 is TGTGCCAGCAGCGTAGGGACAGGGGTTTGGGAAAAACTGTTTTTT. Translating gives CASSVGTGVWEKLFF. The chain employs TRBV9 and TRBJ1-4, with 9 bases that match TRBD1. From germline, CDR1 is SGDLS and CDR2 YYNGEE. Unmatched junction bases numbered 5, after V lost 0 bases and J lost 8 bases. The CDR3 consists of 15 residues.